Listed below are T cell receptor beta chains from one sample, sequenced in a study of shared T cell receptors in the human thymus. The repertoire was sequenced with immunoSEQ multiplex PCR; TCRdb's copy has only in-frame clones and lacks some. Of 630,000 or so clones detected, around 87% appear once; the ten largest clones hold just under 0.0095%. This sample was shared with a second study, whose subject was human thymus T cells.

The specimen sequenced was thymocytes. The receptors shown here come from a boy younger than two with a congenital heart defect. Each CDR3 is given with its conserved first and last residue. A D gene is named only where the DNA matches it firmly. The size of a clone is reported for some rows only, either as once, few or many, or as a class for expanded clones.

d_gene	abundance	v_gene	j_gene	CDR3aa	CDR3nt
NA	NA	TRBV6-4	TRBJ1-1	CASSRGMDTEAFF	TGTGCCAGCAGCCGGGGGATGGACACTGAAGCTTTCTTT
TRBD2	NA	TRBV28	TRBJ2-2	CASREKREYDTGELFF	TGTGCCAGCAGGGAGAAGCGGGAGTACGACACCGGGGAGCTGTTTTTT
TRBD2	NA	TRBV5-3	TRBJ2-1	CARSYGTSGREQFF	TGTGCCAGAAGTTATGGGACTAGCGGGAGAGAGCAGTTCTTC
NA	NA	TRBV5-8	TRBJ2-6	CASSLPNVQVRSSGANVLTF	TGTGCCAGCAGCTTGCCCAACGTACAGGTGAGAAGCTCTGGGGCCAACGTCCTGACTTTC
TRBD1	few	TRBV28	TRBJ1-5	CASSRDSRNSNQPQHF	TGTGCCAGCAGCCGGGACAGCAGAAATAGCAATCAGCCCCAGCATTTT
TRBD2	NA	TRBV7-8	TRBJ2-3	CASSLVGRGGGTDTQYF	TGTGCCAGCAGCTTAGTCGGGCGGGGGGGCGGAACAGATACGCAGTATTTT
NA	once	TRBV4-1	TRBJ1-1	CASSPPAALSTIRTEAFF	TGCGCCAGCAGCCCGCCCGCGGCCCTAAGTACTATCCGGACTGAAGCTTTCTTT
NA	NA	TRBV18	TRBJ2-7	CASSPQDTYEQYF	TGTGCCAGCTCACCACAGGACACCTACGAGCAGTACTTC
TRBD1	NA	TRBV14	TRBJ1-2	CASSPRDRANYGYTF	TGTGCCAGCAGCCCCCGGGACAGAGCTAACTATGGCTACACCTTC
NA	NA	TRBV5-4	TRBJ2-5	CASSSAGETQYF	TGTGCCAGCAGCTCGGCGGGAGAGACCCAGTACTTC
NA	NA	TRBV10-3	TRBJ2-7	CAISAGKKNEQYF	TGTGCCATCAGTGCGGGGAAGAAAAACGAGCAGTACTTC
NA	NA	TRBV9	TRBJ1-4	CASSVGKGPRSIDEKLFF	TGTGCCAGCAGCGTAGGGAAGGGGCCAAGGTCCATCGATGAAAAACTGTTTTTT
NA	NA	TRBV5-1	TRBJ1-2	CASSSGARDYGYTF	TGCGCCAGCAGCTCTGGTGCCAGGGACTATGGCTACACCTTC
NA	NA	TRBV28	TRBJ1-6	CASSPLGSYNSPLHF	TGTGCCAGCAGCCCACTGGGCTCCTATAATTCCCCCCTCCACTTT
TRBD1	NA	TRBV7-2	TRBJ2-7	CASSLAVGQGTGPLHPYEQYF	TGTGCCAGCAGCTTAGCAGTGGGACAGGGAACTGGACCGCTACACCCCTACGAGCAGTACTTC
NA	NA	TRBV29-1	TRBJ2-5	CSVATEASETQYF	TGCAGCGTTGCGACTGAGGCATCAGAGACCCAGTACTTC
TRBD2	NA	TRBV9	TRBJ2-3	CASSGELAGAGTDTQYF	TGTGCCAGCAGCGGAGAACTAGCGGGAGCAGGGACAGATACGCAGTATTTT
TRBD1	NA	TRBV6-4	TRBJ1-6	CASSPQGVKGAPLHF	TGTGCCAGCAGTCCACAGGGGGTTAAAGGGGCACCCCTCCACTTT
TRBD2	NA	TRBV5-1	TRBJ2-7	CASSSQSGTYEQYF	TGCGCCAGCAGCTCCCAGAGCGGGACTTACGAGCAGTACTTC
TRBD1	NA	TRBV7-9	TRBJ1-5	CASSFGTGDQPQHF	TGTGCCAGCAGCTTCGGGACAGGGGATCAGCCCCAGCATTTT
TRBD2	NA	TRBV5-5	TRBJ2-7	CASSSWGLAGVSPNYEQYF	TGTGCCAGCAGCTCCTGGGGACTAGCGGGAGTTAGCCCGAACTACGAGCAGTACTTC
TRBD2	NA	TRBV10-2	TRBJ2-1	CASSESRGGERDEQFF	TGCGCCAGCAGTGAGAGTCGCGGGGGTGAGCGAGATGAGCAGTTCTTC
TRBD2	NA	TRBV30	TRBJ2-3	CAWSVGTSGNTDTQYF	TGTGCCTGGAGTGTAGGGACTAGCGGGAACACAGATACGCAGTATTTT
NA	NA	TRBV7-9	TRBJ1-2	CASSIRDYGYTF	TGTGCCAGCAGCATACGGGACTATGGCTACACCTTC
NA	NA	TRBV11-2	TRBJ2-7	CASSLDRRQALDYEQYF	TGTGCCAGCAGCTTAGATCGTAGGCAGGCCCTTGACTACGAGCAGTACTTC
NA	NA	TRBV4-1	TRBJ2-1	CASSQELASESSYNEQFF	TGCGCCAGCAGCCAAGAGCTGGCTAGCGAGAGCTCCTACAATGAGCAGTTCTTC
TRBD2	NA	TRBV19	TRBJ2-1	CASSIVAGNNNEQFF	TGTGCCAGTAGTATCGTAGCGGGGAACAACAATGAGCAGTTCTTC
TRBD1	NA	TRBV6-1	TRBJ2-7	CASSGEGDRPDRQYF	TGTGCCAGCAGCGGAGAGGGGGACAGGCCCGATCGGCAGTACTTC
TRBD1	NA	TRBV7-9	TRBJ1-1	CASNQKGRGNGDTEAFF	TGTGCCAGCAATCAGAAGGGCAGGGGGAACGGTGACACTGAAGCTTTCTTT
TRBD1	few	TRBV4-1	TRBJ1-2	CASSQRQGARDYGYTF	TGCGCCAGCAGCCAACGACAGGGGGCTCGCGACTATGGCTACACCTTC
TRBD1	NA	TRBV28	TRBJ1-5	CASTPGQGGNQPQHF	TGTGCCAGCACTCCGGGACAGGGGGGCAATCAGCCCCAGCATTTT
TRBD1	NA	TRBV2	TRBJ1-5	CASSEPPRGKNSNQPQHF	TGTGCCAGCAGTGAACCCCCCAGGGGGAAGAATAGCAATCAGCCCCAGCATTTT
TRBD1	NA	TRBV4-3	TRBJ2-4	CASSPGQGLAKNIQYF	TGCGCCAGCAGCCCGGGACAGGGGCTAGCCAAAAACATTCAGTACTTC
NA	NA	TRBV11-2	TRBJ2-1	CASSLNAGEQFF	TGTGCCAGCAGCTTAAACGCAGGTGAGCAGTTCTTC
TRBD2	once	TRBV29-1	TRBJ2-1	CSVVSLADDEQFF	TGCAGCGTTGTAAGTCTAGCGGACGATGAGCAGTTCTTC
TRBD2	NA	TRBV7-9	TRBJ2-1	CASSLLPSGRPNNEQFF	TGTGCCAGCAGCTTACTCCCTAGCGGGAGGCCCAACAATGAGCAGTTCTTC
TRBD2	NA	TRBV27	TRBJ2-2	CASSLYSGGDTGELFF	TGTGCCAGCAGTTTATATAGCGGGGGGGACACCGGGGAGCTGTTTTTT
NA	NA	TRBV2	TRBJ1-2	CASTPYPNYGYTF	TGTGCCAGCACCCCCTACCCTAACTATGGCTACACCTTC
NA	NA	TRBV25-1	TRBJ1-1	CASSEHRERGVFF	TGTGCCAGCAGTGAACACAGGGAGCGAGGGGTTTTCTTT
TRBD2	NA	TRBV29-1	TRBJ2-1	CSVALAGGRLINEQFF	TGCAGCGTTGCGCTAGCGGGGGGGCGTCTCATCAATGAGCAGTTCTTC
NA	NA	TRBV14	TRBJ1-2	CASSQEPLAGNYGYTF	TGTGCCAGCAGCCAAGAGCCCCTGGCAGGGAACTATGGCTACACCTTC
NA	once	TRBV21-1	TRBJ2-7	CASSKRTGKVYEQYF	TGTGCCAGCAGCAAAAGGACAGGGAAAGTCTACGAGCAGTACTTC
TRBD1	NA	TRBV29-1	TRBJ1-2	CSVAGEQGGCGYTF	TGCAGCGTTGCGGGGGAACAGGGGGGATGTGGCTACACCTTC
NA	NA	TRBV5-8	TRBJ1-1	CASSLKSGITEAFF	TGTGCCAGCAGCTTGAAATCAGGGATCACTGAAGCTTTCTTT
TRBD2	once	TRBV5-4	TRBJ2-2	CASSLSSGGEVNTGELFF	TGTGCCAGCAGCTTGTCTAGCGGGGGGGAAGTGAACACCGGGGAGCTGTTTTTT
TRBD1	NA	TRBV9	TRBJ2-1	CASSVGTGLYNEQFF	TGTGCCAGCAGCGTAGGGACAGGGCTTTACAATGAGCAGTTCTTC
NA	NA	TRBV28	TRBJ1-1	CASSLPIPQGDTEAFF	TGTGCCAGCAGTTTACCTATCCCACAGGGAGACACTGAAGCTTTCTTT
NA	NA	TRBV7-9	TRBJ2-3	CASSLVVGVTDTQYF	TGTGCCAGCAGCTTAGTTGTCGGGGTCACAGATACGCAGTATTTT
TRBD2	NA	TRBV30	TRBJ2-3	CAWSRAGGITDTQYF	TGTGCCTGGTCAAGAGCGGGGGGGATCACAGATACGCAGTATTTT
TRBD1	once	TRBV7-9	TRBJ2-7	CASRNMTGSYEQYF	TGTGCCAGCAGAAATATGACAGGGTCGTACGAGCAGTACTTC